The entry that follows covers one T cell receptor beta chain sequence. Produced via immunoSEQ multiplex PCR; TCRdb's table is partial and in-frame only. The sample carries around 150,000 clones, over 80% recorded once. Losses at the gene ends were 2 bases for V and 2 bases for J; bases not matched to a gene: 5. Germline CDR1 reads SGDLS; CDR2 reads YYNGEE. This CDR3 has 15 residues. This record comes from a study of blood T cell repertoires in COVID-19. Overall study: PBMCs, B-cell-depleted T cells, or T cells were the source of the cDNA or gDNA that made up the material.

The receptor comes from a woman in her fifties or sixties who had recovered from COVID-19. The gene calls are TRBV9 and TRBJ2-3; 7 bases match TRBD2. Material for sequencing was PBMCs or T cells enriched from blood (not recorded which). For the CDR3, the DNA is TGTGCCAGCAGCGTGGCTAGCGGATACACAGATACGCAGTATTTT. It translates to CASSVASGYTDTQYF.